The following is a T cell receptor beta chain sequence with its context. What it binds is unknown. This entry belongs to a study of T-cell reconstitution after alpha-beta-depleted transplantation in children. The CDR3 spans 14 residues. Looked up from germline, CDR1 is SQVTM and CDR2 is ANQGSEA. Deletions cut 1 base from V and 1 base from J, with 8 bases between. Whole-study findings and limits: Hyperexpanded clones declined; after one year, newly produced T cells mostly supplied diversity. Surviving recipient T cells and thymic progenitors produced the high day-60 TCRbeta diversity seen in some patients. There were reportedly several hundred expanded graft clones from which alpha-beta T cells came about two months after transplant.

The TCRbeta library was prepared with unique molecular identifiers. TCRdb reanalysed the PCR reads using MiXCR and keeps one entry per CDR3 protein. Of hundreds of thousands of distinct CDR3 sequences in the sample, approximately 10% were seen once. The source material was PBMCs, sampled before TCRalphabeta/CD19-depleted stem cell transplant. The sequence came from a child aged 2 to 10 with inherited bone marrow failure, due to receive a stem cell transplant. The V gene is TRBV29-1, the J gene TRBJ2-1; the D gene is possibly TRBD1 (5 bases). CDR3: CSVEGQGSYNEQFF. CDR3 DNA: TGCAGCGTTGAAGGGCAGGGTTCCTACAATGAGCAGTTCTTC.